The 23 T cell receptor beta chains listed next were all sequenced from one sample in a study of human T cells and chemical hapten exposure. The sample's time point: pre-sensitization, week 0. The treatment is: therapeutic diphenylcyclopropenone sensitization with weekly scalp DPC. TCRdb reprocessed the RACE reads via MiXCR and lists one record per CDR3 protein. The sample yields 80,000 to 100,000 distinct CDR3 sequences, 10% to 13% seen once. This material consisted of whole blood, taken in connection with sensitization to the hapten diphenylcyclopropenone (DPC). The receptors were sampled from a woman in her sixties or seventies with alopecia areata. Some clones in this sample may be carry-over from other donors' samples.

This rearrangement joins TRBV9 to TRBJ2-1; TRBD2 matches 7 bases. The CDR3 loop spans 15 amino acids. In germline, CDR1 is SGDLS, CDR2 YYNGEE. Trimming took 4 bases from V and 7 from J; bases not matched to a gene: 11. CDR3: CASSSAPGRQNEQFF. In DNA form, the CDR3 reads TGTGCCAGCAGCTCCGCCCCCGGGAGGCAGAATGAGCAGTTCTTC.

This clonotype was recorded many times. This chain uses TRBV6-1 with TRBJ1-2, with 7 bases fitting TRBD1. The CDR3 loop spans 13 amino acids. Germline loops: CDR1 MNHNS, CDR2 SASEGT. V was pared by 9 bases and J by 4 bases, with 8 bases of the junction left unmatched. CDR3 nucleotide sequence: TGTGCCAGGACAGGGAGGGGGATCTATGGCTACACCTTC. This encodes CARTGRGIYGYTF.

The gene calls are TRBV5-1 and TRBJ2-7; unclear D gene. The CDR3 has 16 amino acids. Per germline, CDR1 SGHRS and CDR2 YFSETQ. Trimming cost V 0 bases and J 4 bases, with 17 bases left between them. DNA of the CDR3: TGCGCCAGCAGCTTGGGCACGGCCGTTACTTTATACGAGCAGTACTTC. It codes for CASSLGTAVTLYEQYF.

The sample holds many counts of this clonotype. The chain employs TRBV5-1 and TRBJ2-2; D uncertain. The CDR3 consists of 12 residues. V was clipped by 1 base and J by 6 bases, with 4 bases between them. Germline CDR1 and CDR2: SGHRS and YFSETQ. The CDR3 nucleotides are TGCGCCAGCAGCTTGTTTTCCGGGGAGCTGTTTTTT. It yields the protein CASSLFSGELFF. Supplemented by reference TRBV5-1 and TRBJ2-2, the full variable domain reads KAGVTQTPRYLIKTRGQQVTLSCSPISGHRSVSWYQQTPGQGLQFLFEYFSETQRNKGNFPGRFSGRQFSNSRSEMNVSTLELGDSALYLCASSLFSGELFFGEGSRLTVL.

This clonotype was seen a few times. The chain joins TRBV20-1 to TRBJ1-6, with D unresolved. The germline gives CDR1 DFQATT, CDR2 SNEGSKA (reference sequence). The CDR3 is 16 amino acids. V dropped 3 bases and J dropped 8 bases, with 20 bases sitting between them. CDR3: CSASPGGSPLDSPLHF. In DNA form, the CDR3 reads TGCAGTGCTAGCCCCGGAGGCAGCCCCCTGGATTCACCCCTCCACTTT.

This clonotype was observed a few times. V and J are TRBV7-3 and TRBJ2-1; 8 bases map to TRBD1. Germline-derived CDR1 and CDR2 are SGHTA and FQGTGA. The CDR3 length is 15 residues. Trimming took 5 bases from V and 6 from J; bases not matched to a gene: 9. CDR3: CASSPMDRAPNEQFF. The CDR3 DNA follows: TGTGCCAGCAGCCCGATGGACAGGGCCCCCAATGAGCAGTTCTTC.

In this sample, this clonotype turned up many times. The V call is TRBV10-2, the J call TRBJ1-2, with 9 bases aligning to TRBD1. The V segment lost 7 bases and the J segment 1 base; nucleotides outside the gene matches: 4. Germline assignment: CDR1 WSHSY and CDR2 SAAADI. The CDR3 spans 14 residues. The CDR3 DNA reads TGCGCCAGCACCCGACAGGGGGTTAACTATGGCTACACCTTC. It codes for CASTRQGVNYGYTF.

The chain couples TRBV11-3 to TRBJ1-1; no clear D. Trimming removed 1 base from V and 3 bases from J, with 6 bases in between. The CDR3 spans 13 residues. The germline V gene has CDR1 SGHNT and CDR2 YENEEA. CDR3 sequence reads: CASSLAEDTEAFF. For the CDR3, the DNA is TGTGCCAGCAGCTTAGCTGAGGACACTGAAGCTTTCTTT.

At least ten counts were recorded for this clonotype. The genes are TRBV13 and TRBJ2-3, with D maybe TRBD2 (7 bases). CDR1 PRHDT and CDR2 FYEKMQ come from the germline V gene (reference sequence). This CDR3 comprises 15 residues. V lost 4 bases and J lost 2, with 13 bases in between. CDR3 nucleotides: TGTGCCAGCAGCTCGAGGGGGGGGACCACAGATACGCAGTATTTT. It yields the protein CASSSRGGTTDTQYF.

To note about this clonotype: This may stem from a read error, because a much larger clone lies one nucleotide away. The rearrangement joins TRBV27 to TRBJ2-7; D not resolved. This CDR3 spans 15 amino acids. The V gene's germline CDR1 is MNHEY and CDR2 SMNVEV (reference sequence). CDR3 sequence: CASRVQSVYSFEQYF. The CDR3 DNA sequence: TGTGCCAGCAGGGTCCAAAGTGTGTATTCCTTCGAGCAGTACTTC.

Only a few counts were recorded for this clonotype. The chain links TRBV18 to TRBJ2-2; D is undetermined. The length of the CDR3 is 15 residues. V was clipped by 8 bases and J by 0 bases, with 13 bases between them. Germline V gene sequence: CDR1 KGHSH, CDR2 LQKENI. Here the CDR3 reads CASRFGRANTGELFF. As DNA, the CDR3 is TGTGCCAGCCGCTTTGGGCGCGCGAACACCGGGGAGCTGTTTTTT.

The chain couples TRBV3-1 to TRBJ2-1; TRBD2 matches 7 bases. This CDR3 spans 15 amino acids. The trim removed 0 bases at V and 2 bases at J, leaving 1 base unmatched. The germline V gene encodes CDR1 LGHDT and CDR2 YNNKEL (reference sequence). The CDR3: CASSQDGGTYNEQFF. CDR3 in DNA: TGTGCCAGCAGCCAAGACGGGGGGACCTACAATGAGCAGTTCTTC.

Many counts were recorded for this clonotype. The chain combines TRBV6-6 with TRBJ1-2; the D is unclear. Germline V CDR1 and CDR2: MNHNY, SVGAGI (reference sequence). The V gene lost 7 bases and the J gene lost 2 bases, with 14 bases spanning the gap. The CDR3 extends over 14 amino acids. The DNA for the CDR3 is TGTGCCAGCATGAGGGAACAGAGAAACTATGGCTACACCTTC. It codes for CASMREQRNYGYTF.

This clonotype occurred many times. The CDR3 sequence: CSAVGQWADQETQYF. In nucleotides, the CDR3 is TGCAGTGCTGTCGGACAGTGGGCAGACCAAGAGACCCAGTACTTC. This chain uses TRBV20-1 with TRBJ2-5, with D perhaps matching TRBD1 (6 bases). Trimming pared 5 bases from V and 0 bases from J, leaving 16 bases between. The germline V gene has CDR1 DFQATT and CDR2 SNEGSKA (reference sequence). The CDR3 covers 15 residues.

This chain joins TRBV19 and TRBJ2-6, with 10 nucleotides matching TRBD1. This CDR3 is built from 18 residues. Trimming cost V 5 bases and J 1 base; bases outside gene matches: 8. Germline-derived CDR1 and CDR2 are LNHDA and SQIVND (reference sequence). Here the CDR3 DNA reads TGTGCCAGTAGTGCCAGACAGGGGGCGAGGTCTGGGGCCAACGTCCTGACTTTC. Its protein product is CASSARQGARSGANVLTF.

The J gene is TRBJ2-1, the V gene TRBV7-3, with D hard to call. The CDR3 loop spans 12 amino acids. Per the germline V gene, CDR1 is SGHTA and CDR2 is FQGTGA. Trimming left V 5 bases short and J 9 bases short, with 11 bases between. The CDR3 spells CASSPPWGEQFF. CDR3 DNA sequence: TGTGCCAGCAGCCCCCCGTGGGGTGAGCAGTTCTTC. Looking up the rest from reference TRBV7-3 and TRBJ2-1 gives the full variable domain: GAGVSQTPSNKVTEKGKYVELRCDPISGHTALYWYRQSLGQGPEFLIYFQGTGAADDSGLPNDRFFAVRPEGSVSTLKIQRTERGDSAVYLCASSPPWGEQFFGPGTRLTVL.

This clonotype was seen at least ten times. This chain's CDR3 is CATSDDRGETGELFF. CDR3 nucleotide sequence: TGTGCCACCAGTGACGACAGGGGTGAGACCGGGGAGCTGTTTTTT. The chain links TRBV24-1 to TRBJ2-2; TRBD1 matches 8 bases. The CDR3 is 15 residues long. Trimming took 4 bases from V and 5 from J; bases not matched to a gene: 5. CDR1 and CDR2 (germline): KGHDR, SFDVKD.

This clonotype was seen more than once but under ten times. The chain carries TRBV19 and TRBJ2-2, with D perhaps assigned TRBD1 or TRBD2 (6 bases each). The CDR3 is 15 amino acids. Trimming took off 3 bases at V and 4 bases at J, with 12 bases between the two ends. The germline V gene encodes CDR1 LNHDA and CDR2 SQIVND (reference sequence). The CDR3 loop is CASSIGGAGTGELFF. DNA for the CDR3: TGTGCCAGTAGTATCGGGGGCGCGGGCACCGGGGAGCTGTTTTTT. The complete variable domain, with remaining parts taken from reference TRBV19 and TRBJ2-2, reads DGGITQSPKYLFRKEGQNVTLSCEQNLNHDAMYWYRQDPGQGLRLIYYSQIVNDFQKGDIAEGYSVSREKKESFPLTVTSAQKNPTAFYLCASSIGGAGTGELFFGEGSRLTVL.

This clonotype has at least ten counts. The rearrangement links TRBV7-9 to TRBJ1-6, with no clear D. CDR3 length: 15 residues. V dropped 1 base and J dropped 7 bases, with 11 bases sitting between them. The V gene's germline CDR1 is SEHNR and CDR2 FQNEAQ (reference sequence). CDR3: CASSLDSTYNSPLHF. CDR3 nucleotides: TGTGCCAGCAGCTTAGACAGTACGTACAATTCACCCCTCCACTTT.

The chain has TRBV18 and TRBJ2-5; D not certain. The CDR3 is 15 amino acids. In germline, CDR1 is KGHSH, CDR2 LQKENI. The ends were cut back, 3 bases at V and 2 bases at J, with 13 bases in the middle. CDR3 in DNA: TGTGCCAGCTCACCCCCGGGCGGACCGCAAGAGACCCAGTACTTC. Its translation: CASSPPGGPQETQYF.

The V gene is TRBV27, the J gene TRBJ2-1; 11 bases map to TRBD2. CDR3 length: 17 residues. J lost 0 bases, V lost 6 bases, and 7 bases had no gene match. CDR1 MNHEY and CDR2 SMNVEV come from the germline V gene (reference sequence). CDR3 sequence (DNA): TGTGCCAGCAGACTAGCGGGGGATCGTAGCTCCTACAATGAGCAGTTCTTC. As protein: CASRLAGDRSSYNEQFF.

The chain recombines TRBV29-1 with TRBJ2-6; no reliable D call. This CDR3 is 14 amino acids long. V lost 3 bases and J 0 bases, leaving 6 bases between the germline ends. Germline values: CDR1 SQVTM, CDR2 ANQGSEA. This chain's CDR3 is CSVEAISGANVLTF. CDR3 coding DNA: TGCAGCGTTGAGGCGATCTCTGGGGCCAACGTCCTGACTTTC.

The sample holds many counts of this clonotype. The rearrangement joins TRBV20-1 to TRBJ2-5, with TRBD2 matching over 14 bases. The CDR3 has 14 residues. CDR1 is DFQATT and CDR2 is SNEGSKA in the germline V gene (reference sequence). CDR3 sequence reads: CSPGLAGGQETQYF. CDR3 nucleotide sequence: TGCAGCCCCGGACTAGCGGGGGGTCAAGAGACCCAGTACTTC.